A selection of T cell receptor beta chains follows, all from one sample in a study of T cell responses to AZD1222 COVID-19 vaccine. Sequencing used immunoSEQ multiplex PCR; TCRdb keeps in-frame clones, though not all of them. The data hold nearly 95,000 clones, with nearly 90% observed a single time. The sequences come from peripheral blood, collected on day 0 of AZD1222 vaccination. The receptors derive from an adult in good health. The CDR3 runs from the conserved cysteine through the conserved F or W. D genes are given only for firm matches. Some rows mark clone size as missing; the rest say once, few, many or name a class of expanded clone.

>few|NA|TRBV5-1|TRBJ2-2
TGCGCCAGCAGCTTGACAGGGCGGAACACCGGGGAGCTGTTTTTT
CASSLTGRNTGELFF
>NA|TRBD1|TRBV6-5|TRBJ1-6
TGTGCCAGCAACATGGACAGGGTGGCTAATTCACCCCTCCACTTT
CASNMDRVANSPLHF
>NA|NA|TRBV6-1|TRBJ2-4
TGTGCCAGCAGTGAGGGTCAAGCCAAAAACATTCAGTACTTC
CASSEGQAKNIQYF
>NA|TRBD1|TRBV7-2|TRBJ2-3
TGTGCCAGCAGCTTCGTGCCCCGAGGGACAGGGGTTGGCGATACGCAGTATTTT
CASSFVPRGTGVGDTQYF
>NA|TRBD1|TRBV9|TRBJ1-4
TGTGCCAGCAGCGTACGAGACAGGGCGGGCGAAAAACTGTTTTTT
CASSVRDRAGEKLFF
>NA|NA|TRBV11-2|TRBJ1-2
TGTGCCAGCAGCTCACCCCTCGCGGCCGATACTAACTATGGCTACACCTTC
CASSSPLAADTNYGYTF
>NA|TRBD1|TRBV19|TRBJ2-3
TGTGCCAGTAAGGGGAGGCAGGGGGCAATGTATACGCAGTATTTT
CASKGRQGAMYTQYF
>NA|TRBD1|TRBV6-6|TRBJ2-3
TGTGCCAGCAGTTATCGGACAGGGTCAAGCACAGATACGCAGTATTTT
CASSYRTGSSTDTQYF
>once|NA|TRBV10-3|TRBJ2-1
TGTGCCATCAGGGAGGTGGGGGTACCAAATTCCTACAATGAGCAGTTCTTC
CAIREVGVPNSYNEQFF
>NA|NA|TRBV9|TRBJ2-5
TGTGCCAGCAGCGTATCCGGGACCAAAGAGACCCAGTACTTC
CASSVSGTKETQYF
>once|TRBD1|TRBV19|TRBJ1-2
TGTGCCAGTAGTGAGCGTCCGGGACAGGGGGCGCGGAGCTATGGCTACACCTTC
CASSERPGQGARSYGYTF
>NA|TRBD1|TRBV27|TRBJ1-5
TGTGCCAGCAGTTACGGGACAGGGCGCTATCAGCCCCAGCATTTT
CASSYGTGRYQPQHF
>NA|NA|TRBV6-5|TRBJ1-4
TGTGCCAGCACCATACCAGGGGAGTATGAAAAACTGTTTTTT
CASTIPGEYEKLFF